The clone carrying this T cell receptor beta chain occurred many times. Its antigen is unidentified. This sample stems from a study of T-cell memory formation after mild COVID-19. In the study overall: TCR clusters were mostly confined to one donor each. Overall study results and limits: Cross-reactive memory appears to have joined, as suggested by some responding clones showing up in pre-infection memory.

TCRdb independently ran MiXCR on the 5' RACE reads; one entry per CDR3 protein. Here the sample spans more than 300,000 distinct CDR3 sequences, about 13% being singletons. The CDR3 length is 13 residues. Trimming stripped 4 bases from V and 5 bases from J, with 9 bases between. V is TRBV12-3 or TRBV12-4 and J is TRBJ1-5; D ambiguous. Sequenced input: PBMCs or a T cell subset sorted from them (not recorded which). The TCR originated in a man aged 18 to 30 who had mild COVID-19 (a few samples of this study predate the infection). Cell type and time point are not known. This chain's CDR3 is CASSSQRDQPQHF. CDR3 in DNA: TGTGCCAGCAGTTCCCAACGTGATCAGCCCCAGCATTTT.